The next 24 T cell receptor beta chains were all read from a single sample in a study of beta chain features in type 1 diabetes. Expressed TCRB transcripts were sequenced, since all the RNA that had been isolated was reverse transcribed. Profiling relied on immunoSEQ multiplex PCR, and the TCRdb table lists in-frame clones only, not all of them. The sample has about 620,000 clones, 15% to 18% seen once; the top ten hold about 0.087%. The sequenced material came from naive CD4+ T cells from blood. The receptors were sampled from a man aged 18 to 29 in good health.

The chain couples TRBV4-2 to TRBJ2-5; 7 nucleotides agree with TRBD2. J was trimmed by 5 bases and V by 1 base; bases with no gene match: 4. Germline V gene sequence: CDR1 LGHNA, CDR2 YNFKEQ. The CDR3 has 14 residues. CDR3 DNA sequence: TGTGCCAGCAGCCAAGGGGAGGGCAGGGAGACCCAGTACTTC. This codes for CASSQGEGRETQYF.

The rearrangement links TRBV9 to TRBJ2-5, with a possible D match to TRBD2 (5 bases). Per the germline V gene, CDR1 is SGDLS and CDR2 is YYNGEE. Trimming took off 7 bases at V and 1 base at J, with 11 bases between the two ends. This CDR3 is 13 amino acids long. CDR3 amino acids: CASQARGQETQYF. CDR3 in DNA: TGTGCCAGCCAGGCCCGGGGCCAAGAGACCCAGTACTTC.

This clone has more than one count but fewer than ten. V gene TRBV2 combines with J gene TRBJ2-1; D is unclear. CDR1 and CDR2 (germline): SNHLY, FYNNEI. V gave up 7 bases and J gave up 4 bases, with 11 bases separating them. The CDR3 runs to 13 residues. CDR3 amino acids: CASTSVSYNEQFF. The CDR3 DNA reads TGTGCCAGCACCTCGGTCAGTTACAATGAGCAGTTCTTC.

This sequence joins TRBV27 and TRBJ2-5; D is perhaps TRBD1 (6 bases). V lost 6 bases to trimming and J lost 5 bases, with 16 bases between them. The CDR3 length is 14 residues. The germline V gene has CDR1 MNHEY and CDR2 SMNVEV (reference sequence). The DNA for the CDR3 is TGTGCCAGCAGCTTCCAGGGGATCGGTGAGACCCAGTACTTC. Protein: CASSFQGIGETQYF.

This clone was seen more than once but under ten times. V gene TRBV9 combines with J gene TRBJ1-1, with a tentative D call TRBD1 (5 bases). Germline V gene lookup returns CDR1 SGDLS and CDR2 YYNGEE. V was cut by 2 bases and J by 0 bases, with 8 bases left in between. The CDR3 has 14 amino acids. CDR3 coding DNA: TGTGCCAGCAGCGTCAGGGAGATGAACACTGAAGCTTTCTTT. This sequence encodes CASSVREMNTEAFF.

This clone appeared a few times. The rearrangement joins TRBV7-2 to TRBJ2-7; the D is unclear. There are 12 residues in the CDR3. Germline V gene lookup returns CDR1 SGHTA and CDR2 FQGNSA. V was shortened by 1 base and J by 6 bases, with 7 bases between the two germline ends. The CDR3 reads CASSLDSAEQYF. CDR3 bases: TGTGCCAGCAGCTTAGATTCCGCCGAGCAGTACTTC.

The sample holds a few counts of this clone. This chain joins TRBV5-6 and TRBJ1-2; D is unresolved. V was pared by 2 bases and J by 2 bases, with 13 bases between. Germline-derived CDR1 and CDR2 are SGHDT and YYEEEE. The CDR3 covers 15 residues. As DNA, the CDR3 is TGTGCCAGCAGCTTCTTTGGCAGCCTGAACTATGGCTACACCTTC. Translating gives CASSFFGSLNYGYTF.

This clone was detected only a few times. J is TRBJ2-6 and V is TRBV9; no clear D. CDR1 is SGDLS and CDR2 is YYNGEE in the germline V gene. V was trimmed by 7 bases and J by 0 bases, leaving 17 bases between them. The CDR3 extends over 17 amino acids. The CDR3 DNA reads as TGTGCCAGCGGGCCCCCGACCCCTGGCTCTGGGGCCAACGTCCTGACTTTC. Translation gives CASGPPTPGSGANVLTF.

In its sample, this clone was seen a few times. The rearrangement joins TRBV30 to TRBJ1-6; a weak D match, TRBD1 (6 bases). V shed 3 bases and J shed 0 bases, with 9 bases lying between them. The CDR3 sequence is 15 residues long. Germline V gene data show CDR1 as GTSNPN and CDR2 as SVGIG (reference sequence). CDR3 residues: CAWRRGGSYNSPLHF. CDR3 bases: TGTGCCTGGAGGAGGGGGGGCTCCTATAATTCACCCCTCCACTTT.

This clone was seen only a few times. The chain employs TRBV29-1 and TRBJ2-7; no clear D gene. The CDR3 is 12 amino acids. The V gene's germline CDR1 is SQVTM and CDR2 ANQGSEA. Trimming left V 5 bases short and J 2 bases short, with 10 bases between. The CDR3 DNA is TGCAGCGTTCAGGCGGTCACCTACGAGCAGTACTTC. This translates into CSVQAVTYEQYF.

This chain uses TRBV30 with TRBJ2-1; tentatively, D is TRBD1 or TRBD2 (7 bases each). The V gene's germline CDR1 is GTSNPN and CDR2 SVGIG (reference sequence). The ends were cut back, 3 bases at V and 6 bases at J, with 18 bases in the middle. The CDR3 runs 15 residues. The CDR3 spells CAWRPQGGLGNEQFF. The CDR3 DNA sequence: TGTGCCTGGAGACCCCAGGGGGGGCTTGGCAATGAGCAGTTCTTC. The whole variable domain, filled in from reference TRBV30 and TRBJ2-1, reads SQTIHQWPATLVQPVGSPLSLECTVEGTSNPNLYWYRQAAGRGLQLLFYSVGIGQISSEVPQNLSASRPQDRQFILSSKKLLLSDSGFYLCAWRPQGGLGNEQFFGPGTRLTVL.

The V and J genes are TRBV11-3 and TRBJ2-5, with a weak D call TRBD1 (8 bases). Trimming stripped 5 bases from V and 5 bases from J, with 18 bases between. CDR3 length equals 15 residues. CDR1 is SGHNT and CDR2 is YENEEA in the germline V gene. The CDR3 DNA is TGTGCCAGCAGCACAGGGGGGGGAGGAACGGAGACCCAGTACTTC. The encoded protein is CASSTGGGGTETQYF.

The rearrangement uses TRBV7-9 and TRBJ2-3, with 9 bases fitting TRBD2. The CDR3 spans 17 residues. Germline V gives CDR1 SEHNR, CDR2 FQNEAQ (reference sequence). V lost 1 base, J lost 2 bases, and 7 bases stayed unmatched. The CDR3 loop reads CASSLGGWTSDTDTQYF. CDR3 in DNA: TGTGCCAGCAGCTTAGGAGGTTGGACTAGCGACACAGATACGCAGTATTTT. The complete variable domain, with remaining parts taken from reference TRBV7-9 and TRBJ2-3, reads DTGVSQNPRHKITKRGQNVTFRCDPISEHNRLYWYRQTLGQGPEFLTYFQNEAQLEKSRLLSDRFSAERPKGSFSTLEIQRTEQGDSAMYLCASSLGGWTSDTDTQYFGPGTRLTVL.

The rearrangement uses TRBV4-2 and TRBJ2-1, with 7 bases identical to TRBD1. Germline values: CDR1 LGHNA, CDR2 YNFKEQ. V lost 0 bases, J lost 1 base, and 6 bases stayed unmatched. The CDR3 consists of 17 residues. The CDR3 region has the DNA TGTGCCAGCAGCCAAGATCGGAAGACAGGGTCCTACAATGAGCAGTTCTTC. As protein: CASSQDRKTGSYNEQFF.

This clone was seen a few times. The gene calls are TRBV28 and TRBJ2-6; D is possibly TRBD1 (5 bases). Germline V gene lookup returns CDR1 MDHEN and CDR2 SYDVKM. The CDR3 is made up of 15 amino acids. Between the trimmed V and J ends, which lost 4 bases and 2 bases, there was a span of 9 bases. The CDR3 sequence is CASSSEGAGANVLTF. In nucleotides, the CDR3 is TGTGCCAGCAGTTCCGAAGGGGCTGGGGCCAACGTCCTGACTTTC.

This clone was seen a few times. The J gene is TRBJ1-5, the V gene TRBV5-1; D is ambiguous. Trimming shortened V by 0 bases and J by 6 bases, and 10 bases separated the two germline ends. Germline CDR1 is SGHRS and CDR2 is YFSETQ. The CDR3 loop spans 14 amino acids. In DNA form, the CDR3 reads TGCGCCAGCAGCTTGGGGACGGGTAGTCAGCCCCAGCATTTT. Its translation is CASSLGTGSQPQHF. Filled out from reference TRBV5-1 and TRBJ1-5, the complete variable domain reads KAGVTQTPRYLIKTRGQQVTLSCSPISGHRSVSWYQQTPGQGLQFLFEYFSETQRNKGNFPGRFSGRQFSNSRSEMNVSTLELGDSALYLCASSLGTGSQPQHFGDGTRLSIL.

In its sample, this clone was seen a few times. The CDR3 region is CASSLGPGPSAKNIQYF. DNA for the CDR3: TGTGCCAGCAGCCTCGGACCGGGACCGTCGGCCAAAAACATTCAGTACTTC. The chain employs TRBV7-2 and TRBJ2-4; D may match TRBD1 or TRBD2 (5 bases each). The CDR3 contains 17 residues. Trimming pared 5 bases from V and 1 base from J, leaving 18 bases between. Germline lookup yields CDR1 SGHTA and CDR2 FQGNSA.

DNA for the CDR3: TGCGCCAGCAGTAGGGACTCTAGCTCCTACGAGCAGTACTTC. It specifies CASSRDSSSYEQYF. The gene calls are TRBV10-2 and TRBJ2-7, with D possibly matching TRBD2 (6 bases). The V gene lost 5 bases and the J gene lost 0 bases, with 11 bases spanning the gap. The CDR3 contains 14 residues. Germline CDR1 WSHSY, CDR2 SAAADI.

The chain combines TRBV13 with TRBJ2-4; D is perhaps TRBD1 or TRBD2 (5 bases each). The V and J ends lost 1 base and 0 bases respectively, with 13 bases between them. Germline V gene sequence: CDR1 PRHDT, CDR2 FYEKMQ (reference sequence). The CDR3 loop spans 17 amino acids. CDR3 in amino acids: CASSLVGGILAKNIQYF. In DNA form, the CDR3 reads TGTGCCAGCAGCTTAGTTGGGGGTATACTAGCCAAAAACATTCAGTACTTC.

This clone was seen a few times. The chain has TRBV28 and TRBJ1-5; tentative D call: TRBD1 (5 bases). The CDR3 has 16 residues. Germline loops: CDR1 MDHEN, CDR2 SYDVKM. Between the trimmed V and J ends, which lost 6 bases and 0 bases, there was a span of 15 bases. This chain's CDR3 is CASSVGGMYSNQPQHF. Here the CDR3 DNA reads TGTGCCAGCAGCGTGGGGGGGATGTATAGCAATCAGCCCCAGCATTTT.

V gene TRBV7-9 combines with J gene TRBJ1-6; 8 bases are shared with TRBD1. CDR1 is SEHNR and CDR2 is FQNEAQ in the germline V gene (reference sequence). J was trimmed by 6 bases and V by 5 bases; bases with no gene match: 6. This CDR3 is built from 15 residues. The CDR3 DNA is TGTGCCAGCAGCCGCCGGGACAGGCCTAATTCACCCCTCCACTTT. Protein: CASSRRDRPNSPLHF.

This clone has more than one count but fewer than ten. The genes are TRBV9 and TRBJ1-5; D gene uncertain. This CDR3 spans 15 amino acids. CDR1 is SGDLS, CDR2 YYNGEE, per germline. V shed 5 bases and J shed 0 bases, with 12 bases lying between them. The CDR3 sequence: CASSREPNSNQPQHF. The CDR3 DNA reads TGTGCCAGCAGTCGGGAGCCGAATAGCAATCAGCCCCAGCATTTT.

As concerns this clone: Other nucleotide sequences in the sample specify the same CDR3. The chain recombines TRBV7-2 with TRBJ2-7; TRBD1 matches at 10 bases. J lost 3 bases, V lost 5 bases, and 4 bases had no gene match. Germline V gene data show CDR1 as SGHTA and CDR2 as FQGNSA. This CDR3 is built from 14 residues. CDR3 in amino acids: CASSRDRGFYEQYF. Written as DNA, the CDR3 is TGTGCCAGCAGCCGGGACAGGGGTTTCTACGAGCAGTACTTC. Full variable domain (rest looked up from reference TRBV7-2 and TRBJ2-7): GAGVSQSPSNKVTEKGKDVELRCDPISGHTALYWYRQSLGQGLEFLIYFQGNSAPDKSGLPSDRFSAERTGGSVSTLTIQRTQQEDSAVYLCASSRDRGFYEQYFGPGTRLTVT.

The chain carries TRBV19 and TRBJ2-3; weak D call: TRBD2 (5 bases). There are 15 residues in the CDR3. The V gene lost 3 bases and the J gene lost 1 base, with 11 bases spanning the gap. Germline CDR1 reads LNHDA; CDR2 reads SQIVND (reference sequence). CDR3 loop: CASSIPGLGTDTQYF. The DNA of the CDR3 is TGTGCCAGTAGTATTCCGGGGTTGGGCACAGATACGCAGTATTTT.